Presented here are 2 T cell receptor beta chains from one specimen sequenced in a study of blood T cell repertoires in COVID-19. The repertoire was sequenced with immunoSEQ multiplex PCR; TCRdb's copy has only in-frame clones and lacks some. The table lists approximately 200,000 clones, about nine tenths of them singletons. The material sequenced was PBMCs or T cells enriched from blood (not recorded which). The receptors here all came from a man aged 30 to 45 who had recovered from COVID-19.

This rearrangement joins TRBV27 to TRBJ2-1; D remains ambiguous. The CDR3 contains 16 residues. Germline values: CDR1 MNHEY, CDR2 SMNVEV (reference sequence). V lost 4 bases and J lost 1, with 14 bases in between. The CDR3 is CASSYSLTGSYNEQFF. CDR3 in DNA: TGTGCCAGCAGTTACTCACTAACTGGGTCCTACAATGAGCAGTTCTTC.

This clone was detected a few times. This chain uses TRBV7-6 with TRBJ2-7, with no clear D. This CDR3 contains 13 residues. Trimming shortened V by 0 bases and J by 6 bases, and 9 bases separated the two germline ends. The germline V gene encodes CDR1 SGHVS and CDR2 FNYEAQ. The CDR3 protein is CASSLAGVFEQYF. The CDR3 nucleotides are TGTGCCAGCAGCTTAGCAGGAGTGTTCGAGCAGTACTTC. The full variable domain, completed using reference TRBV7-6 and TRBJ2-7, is GAGVSQSPRYKVTKRGQDVALRCDPISGHVSLYWYRQALGQGPEFLTYFNYEAQQDKSGLPNDRFSAERPEGSISTLTIQRTEQRDSAMYRCASSLAGVFEQYFGPGTRLTVT.